This TCR beta chain comes out of a study of response to subunit inactivated influenza vaccine. Study outcomes and limitations: It was the authors' suggestion that each seasonal influenza vaccination recruits few new T cells.

TCRdb re-analysed the RT-PCR reads in MiXCR, keeping a single row per CDR3 protein. The sample lists 700,000 to 800,000 distinct CDR3 sequences; around 20% were seen once. Points on this clonotype: Antigen unknown.

Trimming took off 5 bases at V and 5 bases at J, with 16 bases between the two ends. The CDR3 totals 15 residues. CDR1 is SGHTA, CDR2 FQGNSA, per germline. This sequence originates from a man in his fifties who received an inactivated influenza vaccine. Sample: PBMCs from blood, taken 4 to 6 days after vaccination. The chain links TRBV7-2 to TRBJ2-1; D might be TRBD1 or TRBD2, each matching 5 bases. CDR3 bases: TGTGCCAGCAGCACCCATCCGTTGGGGGACAATGAGCAGTTCTTC. This sequence encodes CASSTHPLGDNEQFF.